The 8 T cell receptor beta chains in this list originate from one sample, sequenced in a study of tissue T cells after allogeneic stem cell transplantation. Time point described: mouse harvest day 7 after allogeneic transplant. Tail vein injection delivered 10^7 T-cell-depleted bone marrow cells and 10^6 splenic CD5+ T cells. TCRdb's copy holds only in-frame clones and misses some; the assay was immunoSEQ multiplex PCR. The repertoire holds about 5,500 clones, with roughly 52% as singletons. Sample: gut tissue. The receptors originated from a female BALB/c mouse given C57BL/6 T cells with graft-versus-host disease after an allogeneic hematopoietic cell transplant.

This clone appeared a few times. Gene names are the mouse ones. The read terminates 1 residue before the CDR3 end, so the remaining end is supplied by the germline J gene. V gene TRBV26 combines with J gene TRBJ1-2, with D unresolved. The CDR3 totals 13 residues. Looked up from germline, CDR1 is KGHPV and CDR2 is FQNQEV (reference sequence). V shed 5 bases and J shed 0 bases, with 7 bases lying between them. The covered CDR3 bases are TGTGCCAGCAGTTTCTCAGCAAACTCCGACTACACC. Protein: CASSFSANSDYT. The full CDR3 reads CASSFSANSDYTF.

This clone was observed a handful of times. Gene names and germline match the mouse. The CDR3 end falls 1 residue outside the read, so it is completed with the germline J gene. The rearrangement uses TRBV13-1 and TRBJ2-3; 9 bases are a match to TRBD2. V shed 5 bases and J 0 bases; nucleotides not matched to a gene: 4. Germline assignment: CDR1 NSHNY and CDR2 SYGAGN. The CDR3 covers 15 residues. The covered CDR3 bases are TGTGCCAGCAGACTGGGGGGCCCTAGTGCAGAAACGCTGTAT. Protein product: CASRLGGPSAETLY. The whole CDR3 reads CASRLGGPSAETLYF.

Points on this clone: Genes and germline are mouse. With the read ending 1 residue before the CDR3 end, the germline J gene is used to fill in that end. The V gene is TRBV13-1, the J gene TRBJ2-7, with D perhaps TRBD1 (5 bases). Germline V gives CDR1 NSHNY, CDR2 SYGAGN. V lost 2 bases to trimming and J lost 6 bases, with 6 bases between them. This CDR3 is built from 11 residues. The CDR3 is CASSDRVEQYF. CDR3 bases read: TGTGCCAGCAGTGACAGGGTTGAACAGTAC.

Notes on this clone: Gene names and germline refer to mouse. The covered CDR3 bases are TGTGCCAGCAGCGTTTCTGGGGGAGCAGACACCCAGTAC. It encodes CASSVSGGADTQY. Given in full, the CDR3 is CASSVSGGADTQYF. The gene calls are TRBV5 and TRBJ2-5; TRBD2 matches 7 bases. The read ends 1 residue before the CDR3 terminus; that terminus is restored from the germline J gene. The germline CDR1 and CDR2 sequences are LGHNA and YNLKQL (reference sequence). Trimming removed 5 bases from V and 5 bases from J; junction bases left unmatched: 7. The CDR3 sequence is 14 residues long.

A remark on this clone: The genes are named according to mouse. The read finishes 1 residue shy of the CDR3 end, and the germline J gene is used to complete it. V and J are TRBV26 and TRBJ2-4, with D possibly matching TRBD1 (5 bases). V was cut by 2 bases and J by 2 bases, with 5 bases left in between. CDR1 and CDR2 (germline): KGHPV, FQNQEV (reference sequence). CDR3 length: 13 residues. The CDR3 sequence: CASSLGHQNTLYF. CDR3 DNA (partial): TGTGCCAGCAGTCTGGGACATCAAAACACCTTGTAC.

Remarks on this clone: Genes and germline are mouse. The read gets to within 1 residue of the CDR3 end, and the germline J gene fills in the rest. The chain employs TRBV26 and TRBJ1-1; D is possibly TRBD1 (5 bases). The V gene lost 2 bases and the J gene lost 1 base, with 8 bases spanning the gap. Germline V lookup: CDR1 KGHPV, CDR2 FQNQEV (reference sequence). This CDR3 is built from 14 residues. The CDR3 sequence is CASSLIQENTEVFF. The CDR3 bases that were read are TGTGCCAGCAGTCTGATACAGGAAAACACAGAAGTCTTC.

In the case of this clone: Genes here carry mouse names. Sequencing ends 1 residue short of the CDR3 end; the germline J gene provides the rest. The rearrangement links TRBV13-1 to TRBJ2-2, with TRBD1 matching over 8 bases. Per the germline V gene, CDR1 is NSHNY and CDR2 is SYGAGN. The trim removed 4 bases at V and 3 bases at J, leaving 2 bases unmatched. This CDR3 is 14 amino acids long. The CDR3 DNA, read in part, is TGTGCCAGCAGTCTGACAGGGGACACCGGGCAGCTCTAC. This gives the protein CASSLTGDTGQLY. The whole CDR3 sequence reads CASSLTGDTGQLYF.

In its sample, this clone was seen a few times. Here the gene names and germline are mouse. The read is 1 residue too short to cover the CDR3 end, so that end is filled in from the germline J gene. The chain joins TRBV23 to TRBJ2-7. This CDR3 spans 12 amino acids. Germline V gene lookup returns CDR1 KGHTA and CDR2 FQNQQP. CDR3 in amino acids: CSSSQKGGEQYF. Incomplete CDR3 DNA: TGCTCCAGCAGTCAAAAGGGGGGAGAACAGTAC.